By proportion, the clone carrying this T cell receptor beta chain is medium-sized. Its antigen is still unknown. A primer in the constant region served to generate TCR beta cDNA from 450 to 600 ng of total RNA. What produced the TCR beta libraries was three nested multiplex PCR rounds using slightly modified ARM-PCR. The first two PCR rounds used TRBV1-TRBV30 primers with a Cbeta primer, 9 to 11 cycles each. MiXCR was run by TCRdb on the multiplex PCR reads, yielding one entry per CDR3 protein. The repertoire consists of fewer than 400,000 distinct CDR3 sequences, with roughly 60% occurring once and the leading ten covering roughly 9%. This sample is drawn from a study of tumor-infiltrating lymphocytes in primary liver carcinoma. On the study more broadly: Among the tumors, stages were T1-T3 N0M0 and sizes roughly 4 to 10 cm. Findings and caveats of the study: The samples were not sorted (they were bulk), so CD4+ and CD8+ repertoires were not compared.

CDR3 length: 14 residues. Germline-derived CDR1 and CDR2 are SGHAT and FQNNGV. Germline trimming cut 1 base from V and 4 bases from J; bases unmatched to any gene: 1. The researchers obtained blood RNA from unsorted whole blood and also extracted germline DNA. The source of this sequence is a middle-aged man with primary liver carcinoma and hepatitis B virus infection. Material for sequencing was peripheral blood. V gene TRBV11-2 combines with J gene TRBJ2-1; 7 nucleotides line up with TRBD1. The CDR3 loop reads CASSLGQGYNEQFF. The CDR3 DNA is TGTGCCAGCAGCTTAGGACAGGGTTACAATGAGCAGTTCTTC.